This T cell receptor beta chain came from a study of CD8 T cells in Susac syndrome. cDNA came from about 0.46 to 1 ug RNA primed by random hexamers. A single record per CDR3 protein comes from TCRdb applying MiXCR to the immunoSEQ multiplex PCR reads. Among some 190,000 distinct CDR3 sequences listed, approximately 94% were seen once. The germline CDR1 and CDR2 sequences are SEHNR and FQNEAQ (reference sequence). V was clipped by 5 bases and J by 8 bases; unmatched bases: 11. The CDR3 runs 15 residues. The chain employs TRBV7-9 and TRBJ2-3, with 9 bases identical to TRBD1. The clonotype originates from a human donor in good health. The specimen was CD4+ T cells from PBMCs. The CDR3 DNA is TGTGCCAGCAGCCTTATCGGGACAGGGCGGGTTACGCAGTATTTT. Its protein is CASSLIGTGRVTQYF.